The table lists the clone carrying this T cell receptor beta chain with a few counts. Its antigen is currently unknown. Germline V gene lookup returns CDR1 MNHEY and CDR2 SVGEGT. The V segment lost 2 bases and the J segment 8 bases; nucleotides outside the gene matches: 11. CDR3 size: 16 residues. One entry per CDR3 protein results from TCRdb running MiXCR on the reads. Counted here are 550,000 to 700,000 distinct CDR3 sequences, approximately 40% occurring once; the ten biggest clones make up roughly 50%. The data stem from a study of T cell repertoires in cytomegalovirus infection. The source was cultured PBMCs, collected from culture after CMV antigen stimulation. This clonotype was obtained from a human donor in good health (CMV status not recorded). Some clones in this sample may be carry-over from other donors' samples. The chain combines TRBV6-2 or TRBV6-3 with TRBJ2-1; 8 bases fit TRBD2. The DNA for the CDR3 is TGTGCCAGCAGTTACCCCCAGCGGGGGATCGATGATGAGCAGTTCTTC. It translates to CASSYPQRGIDDEQFF.